The clone carrying this T cell receptor beta chain was recorded a few times. Its antigen is not identified. This sample stems from a study of beta chain features in type 1 diabetes. Study-level information: Examination of sorted cells across all samples involved more than 85,000,000 cells.

In total, each donor contributed a single heparinised blood draw that averaged roughly 100 mL. The authors obtained over 95% purity in all sorted populations. Findings and caveats of the study: Patients with type 1 diabetes showed fewer VDJ junction insertions and more deletions. Among all four CD4+ subsets, Type 1 diabetes patients had TCRB CDR3s that were moderately but significantly shorter.

Every bit of the isolated RNA underwent reverse transcription, so sequencing read expressed TCRB transcripts. Sequencing used immunoSEQ multiplex PCR; TCRdb keeps in-frame clones, though not all of them. The repertoire holds 250,000 to 300,000 clones, roughly 25% seen once, with around 0.011% in the top ten. Losses at the gene ends were 6 bases for V and 4 bases for J; bases not matched to a gene: 10. The germline CDR1 and CDR2 sequences are SEHNR and FQNEAQ (reference sequence). The CDR3 length is 15 residues. This TCR was recovered from a woman in her thirties with type 1 diabetes. Sequencing was performed on naive CD4+ T cells from blood. V is TRBV7-9 and J is TRBJ2-7, with 9 bases matching TRBD1. DNA of the CDR3: TGTGCCAGCAGAGGGTCGGGACAGGGACCATACGAGCAGTACTTC. This gives the protein CASRGSGQGPYEQYF.